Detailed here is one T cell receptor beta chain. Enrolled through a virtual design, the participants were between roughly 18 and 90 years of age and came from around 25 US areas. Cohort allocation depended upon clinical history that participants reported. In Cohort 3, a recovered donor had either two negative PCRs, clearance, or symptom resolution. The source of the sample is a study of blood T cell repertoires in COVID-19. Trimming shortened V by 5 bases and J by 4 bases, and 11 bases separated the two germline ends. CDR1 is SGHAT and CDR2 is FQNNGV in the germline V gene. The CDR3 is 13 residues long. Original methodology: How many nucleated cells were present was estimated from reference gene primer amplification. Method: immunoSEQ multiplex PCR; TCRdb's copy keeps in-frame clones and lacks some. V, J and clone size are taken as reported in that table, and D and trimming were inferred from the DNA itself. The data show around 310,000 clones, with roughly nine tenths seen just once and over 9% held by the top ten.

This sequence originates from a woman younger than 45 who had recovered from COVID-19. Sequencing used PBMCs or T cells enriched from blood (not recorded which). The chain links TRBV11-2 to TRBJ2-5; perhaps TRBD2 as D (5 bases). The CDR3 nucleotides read TGTGCCAGCAGCAGAGGACTTATAGAGACCCAGTACTTC. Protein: CASSRGLIETQYF.